Detailed here is one T cell receptor (beta chain). Sequenced by immunoSEQ multiplex PCR; TCRdb stores in-frame clones only, minus some. The sample holds 45,000 to 55,000 clones, 94% seen once. J lost 4 bases, V lost 4 bases, and 12 bases had no gene match. CDR1 and CDR2 from the germline V gene are WNHNN and SYGVQD (reference sequence). The CDR3 spans 16 residues. The data are from a study of technical replicates of blood from several donors. The sequenced sample was T cells isolated from PBMCs. The chain couples TRBV10-1 to TRBJ1-2; 7 bases line up with TRBD1. The TCR originated in a human donor in good health. CDR3 sequence (DNA): TGCGCCAGCAGTGGGCCACTAAGGGACAGCTCCTATGGCTACACCTTC. Translating it yields CASSGPLRDSSYGYTF.